Below, one TCR beta chain is given with its context. Its matching antigen is unknown. This entry comes from a study of T cell responses to AZD1222 COVID-19 vaccine. Regarding the study as a whole: Researchers report vaccine-associated CD4 TCRs spanning spike, with dominance at 160-218 and 743-854. Donors were mostly white British, more females; clonal diversity possibly underestimated.

Trimming removed 1 base from V and 4 bases from J, with 14 bases in between. The CDR3 runs to 16 residues. Germline CDR1 is LGHDT and CDR2 is YNNKEL (reference sequence). Second-dose intervals near 4 or 12 weeks were combined. Produced via immunoSEQ multiplex PCR; TCRdb's table is partial and in-frame only. The sample holds around 170,000 clones, roughly 88% seen once. J is TRBJ1-3 and V is TRBV3-1 (or the pseudogene TRBV3-2), with a possible D match to TRBD1 (5 bases). The sequencing here drew on peripheral blood, taken 28 days after the second AZD1222 dose. The origin of this receptor is an adult who received the AZD1222 COVID-19 vaccine. CDR3 bases: TGTGCCAGCAGCCAAGCATCAGGGATGGGAGGAAACACCATATATTTT. Residues: CASSQASGMGGNTIYF.